The 17 T cell receptor beta chains below all came from one sample that was sequenced in a study of control samples from healthy donors and cancer patients. Measured with immunoSEQ multiplex PCR; TCRdb has only the in-frame clones, and not every one. The table lists approximately 150,000 clones, under 95% of them singletons. The source material was blood. These receptors were taken from a man aged 18 to 35 in good health.

The chain links TRBV4-3 to TRBJ1-6; the D gene is possibly TRBD1 (6 bases). The CDR3 is 14 amino acids. Germline CDR1 reads LGHNA; CDR2 reads YSLEER. Trimming shortened V by 3 bases and J by 11 bases, and 14 bases separated the two germline ends. In nucleotides, the CDR3 is TGCGCCAGCAGCCAGGGGGCTCATTGGGCACCCCTCCACTTT. It translates to CASSQGAHWAPLHF.

This rearrangement joins TRBV11-2 to TRBJ2-2; no clear D. The CDR3 is 16 residues long. Germline lookup yields CDR1 SGHAT and CDR2 FQNNGV. Trimming pared 0 bases from V and 2 bases from J, leaving 10 bases between. CDR3 region: CASSLDLTANTGELFF. In nucleotides, the CDR3 is TGTGCCAGCAGCTTAGATCTGACCGCTAACACCGGGGAGCTGTTTTTT. Looking up the rest from reference TRBV11-2 and TRBJ2-2 gives the full variable domain: EAGVAQSPRYKIIEKRQSVAFWCNPISGHATLYWYQQILGQGPKLLIQFQNNGVVDDSQLPKDRFSAERLKGVDSTLKIQPAKLEDSAVYLCASSLDLTANTGELFFGEGSRLTVL.

This chain uses TRBV10-3 with TRBJ2-7, with 14 bases matching TRBD2. With 6 bases clipped from V and 4 bases from J, the junction kept 5 bases outside the gene matches. The CDR3 is 15 amino acids. CDR1 is ENHRY, CDR2 SYGVKD, per germline. The CDR3 bases are TGTGCCATCAGGGAGGGACTAGCGGGAGAGTACGAGCAGTACTTC. Translating gives CAIREGLAGEYEQYF.

The chain is built from TRBV9 and TRBJ1-5, with TRBD1 matching 7 bases. Trimming cost V 3 bases and J 1 base; bases outside gene matches: 4. The CDR3 is 15 residues long. In germline, CDR1 is SGDLS, CDR2 YYNGEE. In nucleotides, the CDR3 is TGTGCCAGCAGCGGGGGGACAGAGAGCAATCAGCCCCAGCATTTT. It is translated as CASSGGTESNQPQHF.

The gene calls are TRBV24-1 and TRBJ2-1; 7 bases fit TRBD2. The CDR3 sequence is 15 residues long. Looked up from germline, CDR1 is KGHDR and CDR2 is SFDVKD. Unmatched junction bases numbered 12, after V lost 9 bases and J lost 5 bases. In nucleotides, the CDR3 is TGTGCCACCGGATTCCGGCGGGAGAGGGACAATGAGCAGTTCTTC. Translated: CATGFRRERDNEQFF.

The genes are TRBV6-5 and TRBJ2-7, with 7 bases identical to TRBD1. The V gene's germline CDR1 is MNHEY and CDR2 SVGAGI. CDR3 length: 14 residues. The V and J ends lost 4 bases and 2 bases, in that order; junction bases with no gene match: 5. The CDR3 reads CASSLGTAPYEQYF. DNA for the CDR3: TGTGCCAGCAGTTTAGGGACAGCCCCCTACGAGCAGTACTTC.

The CDR3 DNA reads as TGTGCCACCAGCAGAGACTTACTAGCGGGAGAGGCAGATACGCAGTATTTT. Encoded protein: CATSRDLLAGEADTQYF. The rearrangement uses TRBV15 and TRBJ2-3; TRBD2 matches at 11 bases. Germline-derived CDR1 and CDR2 are LNHNV and YYDKDF (reference sequence). The V segment lost 0 bases and the J segment 4 bases; nucleotides outside the gene matches: 6. The CDR3 has 17 amino acids.

This clone was observed once. This rearrangement joins TRBV11-3 to TRBJ2-3; D ambiguous. This CDR3 is 14 amino acids long. Trimming shortened V by 6 bases and J by 1 base, and 11 bases separated the two germline ends. Germline V lookup: CDR1 SGHNT, CDR2 YENEEA. DNA of the CDR3: TGTGCCAGCAGTTTGGACGGAGGCACAGATACGCAGTATTTT. Protein sequence: CASSLDGGTDTQYF.

Notes on this clone: Other DNA sequences of this sample code for an identical CDR3. The rearrangement uses TRBV19 and TRBJ1-1, with D maybe TRBD1 (5 bases). The CDR3 totals 13 residues. Germline-derived CDR1 and CDR2 are LNHDA and SQIVND (reference sequence). The ends were cut back, 3 bases at V and 1 base at J, with 6 bases in the middle. CDR3 sequence: CASSIRGNTEAFF. The CDR3 DNA reads TGTGCCAGTAGTATTAGGGGGAACACTGAAGCTTTCTTT.

The rearrangement uses TRBV27 and TRBJ2-7; 9 bases agree with TRBD1. Looked up from germline, CDR1 is MNHEY and CDR2 is SMNVEV (reference sequence). The ends lost 7 bases at V and 7 bases at J; junction bases unmatched: 5. The length of the CDR3 is 12 residues. CDR3 amino acids: CASMTGGGEQYF. The CDR3 nucleotides read TGTGCCAGCATGACAGGGGGGGGAGAGCAGTACTTC.

The chain has TRBV7-2 and TRBJ2-1; 11 bases agree with TRBD1. V trimming: 4 bases; J trimming: 9 bases; junction bases outside the gene matches: 5. This CDR3 contains 14 residues. CDR1 is SGHTA, CDR2 FQGNSA, per germline. CDR3 in amino acids: CASSSGTGGSEQFF. CDR3 bases: TGTGCCAGCAGCTCGGGGACAGGGGGGAGTGAGCAGTTCTTC.

With respect to this clone: Other nucleotide sequences from this sample produce the same CDR3. V is TRBV7-6 and J is TRBJ2-7, with D tentatively TRBD1 or TRBD2 (5 bases each). V lost 4 bases and J lost 1, with 14 bases in between. CDR1 is SGHVS and CDR2 is FNYEAQ in the germline V gene. The CDR3 length is 15 residues. Here the CDR3 DNA reads TGTGCCAGCAGCTCTAGTCCGGGACGGTCCTACGAGCAGTACTTC. Its translation: CASSSSPGRSYEQYF. The whole variable domain, remainder taken from reference TRBV7-6 and TRBJ2-7, is GAGVSQSPRYKVTKRGQDVALRCDPISGHVSLYWYRQALGQGPEFLTYFNYEAQQDKSGLPNDRFSAERPEGSISTLTIQRTEQRDSAMYRCASSSSPGRSYEQYFGPGTRLTVT.

The chain employs TRBV5-6 and TRBJ2-7; 10 nucleotides line up with TRBD1. The CDR3 length is 14 residues. Germline CDR1 and CDR2: SGHDT and YYEEEE. V lost 4 bases to trimming and J lost 9 bases; unmatched junction nucleotides: 10. In DNA, the CDR3 is TGTGCCAGCAGCCTGACAGGGGGCATCTTGGGGCAGTACTTC. It specifies CASSLTGGILGQYF.

V and J are TRBV5-5 and TRBJ2-7; D is uncertain. Per the germline V gene, CDR1 is SGHKS and CDR2 is YYEKEE (reference sequence). The ends were cut back, 7 bases at V and 3 bases at J, with 14 bases in the middle. This CDR3 has 13 amino acids. The CDR3 DNA reads as TGTGCCAGCGGGTTGGAACCGTTCTACGAGCAGTACTTC. It specifies CASGLEPFYEQYF.

Here the CDR3 reads CASRRATEAFF. The CDR3 DNA reads TGCGCCAGCCGGCGGGCCACTGAAGCTTTCTTT. This chain links TRBV5-1 with TRBJ1-1; no clear D gene. The CDR3 is made up of 11 amino acids. Per the germline V gene, CDR1 is SGHRS and CDR2 is YFSETQ. Trimming left V 7 bases short and J 4 bases short, with 8 bases between.

The rearrangement joins TRBV27 to TRBJ2-6; 7 nucleotides match TRBD1. CDR1 and CDR2 from the germline V gene are MNHEY and SMNVEV (reference sequence). V shed 4 bases and J 2 bases; nucleotides not matched to a gene: 5. This CDR3 spans 16 amino acids. CDR3 amino acids: CASSYTGEPGANVLTF. The CDR3 nucleotides read TGTGCCAGCAGTTACACAGGGGAACCTGGGGCCAACGTCCTGACTTTC.

The V and J genes are TRBV27 and TRBJ2-1; maybe TRBD1 (5 bases). The CDR3 has 14 amino acids. Per the germline V gene, CDR1 is MNHEY and CDR2 is SMNVEV (reference sequence). V dropped 7 bases and J dropped 0 bases, with 10 bases sitting between them. CDR3 DNA: TGTGCCAGCACCCATGGGGCCTCCTACAATGAGCAGTTCTTC. Encoded protein: CASTHGASYNEQFF.